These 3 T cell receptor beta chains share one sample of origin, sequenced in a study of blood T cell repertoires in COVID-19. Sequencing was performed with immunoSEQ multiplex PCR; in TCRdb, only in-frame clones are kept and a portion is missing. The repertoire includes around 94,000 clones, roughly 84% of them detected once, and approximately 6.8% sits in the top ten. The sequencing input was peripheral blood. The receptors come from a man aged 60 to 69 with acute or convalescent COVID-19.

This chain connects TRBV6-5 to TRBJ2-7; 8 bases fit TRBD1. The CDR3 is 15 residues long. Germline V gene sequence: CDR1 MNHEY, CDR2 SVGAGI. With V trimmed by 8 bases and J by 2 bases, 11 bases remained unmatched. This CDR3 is CASRDRTSNPYEQYF. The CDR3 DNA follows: TGTGCCAGCCGGGACAGGACCAGTAACCCCTACGAGCAGTACTTC.

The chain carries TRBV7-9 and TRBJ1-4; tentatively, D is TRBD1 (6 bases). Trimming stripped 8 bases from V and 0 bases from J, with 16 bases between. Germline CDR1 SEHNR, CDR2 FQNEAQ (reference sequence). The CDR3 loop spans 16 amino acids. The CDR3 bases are TGTGCCAGCTTGGGGCAGGGGACGGCAACTAATGAAAAACTGTTTTTT. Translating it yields CASLGQGTATNEKLFF.

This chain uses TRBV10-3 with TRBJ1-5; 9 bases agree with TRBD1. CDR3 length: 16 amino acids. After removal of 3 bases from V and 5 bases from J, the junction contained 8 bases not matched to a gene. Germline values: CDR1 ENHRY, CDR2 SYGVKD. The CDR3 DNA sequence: TGTGCCATCAGTGATCCCGGGACAGGGCTCGATCAGCCCCAGCATTTT. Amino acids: CAISDPGTGLDQPQHF.